Each of the 8 T cell receptor beta chains below was sequenced from the same sample in a study of long-term antiretroviral therapy in people with HIV. A v3.0 immunoSEQ assay was performed at survey level. Repertoires were generated with immunoSEQ multiplex PCR, while TCRdb's copy carries only in-frame clones and drops some. The sample contains about 30,000 clones, 90% to 95% of which appear only once. The material was unsorted PBMCs, obtained just over 7.2 years after starting antiretroviral therapy. These receptors were obtained from a man aged 50-60 years with HIV.

This chain uses TRBV29-1 with TRBJ1-4, with a possible D match to TRBD1 (6 bases). The CDR3 is 14 amino acids. Looked up from germline, CDR1 is SQVTM and CDR2 is ANQGSEA. The V end lost 4 bases, the J end lost 5 bases, and 14 bases lay between the germline ends. In DNA form, the CDR3 reads TGCAGCGTTGGAACAGGGTTTCAAAATGAAAAACTGTTTTTT. Protein: CSVGTGFQNEKLFF.

The rearrangement links TRBV5-1 to TRBJ2-3; no definite D call. V was shortened by 6 bases and J by 4 bases, with 15 bases between the two germline ends. This CDR3 comprises 14 residues. CDR1 and CDR2 from the germline V gene are SGHRS and YFSETQ. In DNA, the CDR3 is TGCGCCAGCAAGGATGCAATGGGGTCAGATACGCAGTATTTT. As protein: CASKDAMGSDTQYF.

The genes are TRBV7-2 and TRBJ1-3; no clear D gene. Trimming removed 0 bases at V and 0 bases at J, with 9 bases between. Per the germline V gene, CDR1 is SGHTA and CDR2 is FQGNSA. The length of the CDR3 is 16 residues. CDR3 bases: TGTGCCAGCAGCTTAGCGCTGACTAGCTCTGGAAACACCATATATTTT. Translation gives CASSLALTSSGNTIYF.

This clone occurred once. The chain links TRBV14 to TRBJ2-7; 8 positions agree with TRBD1. The CDR3 length is 13 residues. CDR1 and CDR2 from the germline V gene are SGHDN and FVKESK. The V gene end was trimmed by 3 bases and the J gene end by 6 bases; junction bases not matched to a gene: 4. CDR3 in amino acids: CASSQYTGGEQYF. The CDR3 coding sequence is TGTGCCAGCAGCCAGTATACAGGGGGCGAGCAGTACTTC.

This rearrangement joins TRBV10-3 to TRBJ1-2; no definite D call. The length of the CDR3 is 12 residues. Germline V lookup: CDR1 ENHRY, CDR2 SYGVKD. The germline V and J ends were trimmed by 3 bases and 8 bases, with 10 bases remaining between them. The CDR3: CAISDSGWGYTF. CDR3 coding DNA: TGTGCCATCAGTGACAGCGGTTGGGGCTACACCTTC.

The CDR3 loop is CASSQDRGLASPQDTQYF. Written as DNA, the CDR3 is TGCGCCAGCAGCCAAGATAGGGGACTAGCCTCTCCCCAGGATACGCAGTATTTT. This rearrangement joins TRBV4-3 to TRBJ2-3, with 9 bases that match TRBD2. CDR3 length: 18 residues. Germline lookup yields CDR1 LGHNA and CDR2 YSLEER. The J segment lost 6 bases and the V segment lost 0 bases, leaving 13 bases of the junction unmatched.

About this clone: An end of the junction does not agree with germline; a read error may underlie this. This chain joins TRBV5-4 and TRBJ2-7; the match to TRBD1 covers 8 bases. CDR3 length equals 15 residues. CDR1 is SGHNT and CDR2 is YYREEE in the germline V gene (reference sequence). The CDR3 here is CASSLDRAPLYEQYF. The CDR3 region has the DNA TGTGCCAGCAGTTTGGACAGGGCCCCTCTCTACGAGCAGTACTTC.

The chain uses TRBV9 and TRBJ1-6; the D is unclear. Germline V CDR1 and CDR2: SGDLS, YYNGEE. This CDR3 comprises 15 residues. Trimming took off 0 bases at V and 7 bases at J, with 11 bases between the two ends. CDR3: CASSVDPTENSPLHF. The CDR3 DNA follows: TGTGCCAGCAGCGTAGATCCGACGGAGAATTCACCCCTCCACTTT.